The 13 T cell receptor beta chains given below trace back to one sample, sequenced in a study of cytomegalovirus exposure and HLA in healthy donors. Repertoires were generated with immunoSEQ multiplex PCR, while TCRdb's copy carries only in-frame clones and drops some. The sample holds around 150,000 clones; under 90% are singletons and the top ten take about a tenth. The sequenced sample consisted of PBMCs. These receptors all come from a woman younger than 30 in good health and CMV-seropositive.

This clone was seen only a few times. This rearrangement joins TRBV19 to TRBJ2-1; D is perhaps TRBD2 (6 bases). CDR1 is LNHDA and CDR2 is SQIVND in the germline V gene (reference sequence). This CDR3 is 13 amino acids long. Trimming stripped 3 bases from V and 8 bases from J, with 11 bases between. CDR3 amino acids: CASSIRGMDEQFF. Written as DNA, the CDR3 is TGTGCCAGTAGTATCCGGGGGATGGATGAGCAGTTCTTC.

The CDR3 sequence is CASTLLGGTQYF. CDR3 bases: TGTGCCAGCACCCTCCTGGGGGGGACCCAGTACTTC. The V and J genes are TRBV7-2 and TRBJ2-5, with D tentatively TRBD2 (6 bases). The CDR3 totals 12 residues. Germline assignment: CDR1 SGHTA and CDR2 FQGNSA. V gave up 7 bases and J gave up 7 bases, with 13 bases separating them.

The chain combines TRBV2 with TRBJ2-1, with 10 bases lining up with TRBD1. Germline-derived CDR1 and CDR2 are SNHLY and FYNNEI. This CDR3 has 15 residues. V was pared by 5 bases and J by 2 bases, with 3 bases of the junction left unmatched. CDR3 region: CASSKGQGPYNEQFF. DNA for the CDR3: TGTGCCAGCAGTAAGGGACAGGGGCCCTACAATGAGCAGTTCTTC.

The chain has TRBV9 and TRBJ2-7, with D possibly matching TRBD2 (6 bases). V gave up 3 bases and J gave up 5 bases, with 12 bases separating them. Germline assignment: CDR1 SGDLS and CDR2 YYNGEE. The CDR3 sequence is 13 residues long. This CDR3 is CASSAIGGDEQYF. The CDR3 DNA reads TGTGCCAGCAGCGCCATAGGCGGGGACGAGCAGTACTTC.

The chain carries TRBV4-1 and TRBJ1-1; 10 bases line up with TRBD1. With V trimmed by 0 bases and J by 3 bases, 4 bases remained unmatched. The germline V gene has CDR1 MGHRA and CDR2 YSYEKL. This CDR3 comprises 16 residues. The CDR3 sequence: CASSQDMDRGYTEAFF. In DNA, the CDR3 is TGCGCCAGCAGCCAAGATATGGACAGGGGGTACACTGAAGCTTTCTTT.

This chain uses TRBV19 with TRBJ2-1; D is uncertain. Per germline, CDR1 LNHDA and CDR2 SQIVND (reference sequence). Trimming shortened V by 10 bases and J by 8 bases, and 21 bases separated the two germline ends. This CDR3 is built from 14 residues. This CDR3 is CATKRLMASDEQFF. Here the CDR3 DNA reads TGTGCCACAAAAAGATTAATGGCATCCGATGAGCAGTTCTTC. Based on the CDR3 plus reference TRBV19 and TRBJ2-1, the full variable domain is DGGITQSPKYLFRKEGQNVTLSCEQNLNHDAMYWYRQDPGQGLRLIYYSQIVNDFQKGDIAEGYSVSREKKESFPLTVTSAQKNPTAFYLCATKRLMASDEQFFGPGTRLTVL.

The rearrangement uses TRBV7-8 and TRBJ2-3, with 7 bases that match TRBD1. Germline V CDR1 and CDR2: SGHVS, FQNEAQ. The V segment lost 5 bases and the J segment 5 bases; nucleotides outside the gene matches: 10. The CDR3 has 15 residues. CDR3 residues: CASSLDSNRGDTQYF. The CDR3 region has the DNA TGTGCCAGCAGCCTAGATTCGAACAGGGGAGATACGCAGTATTTT.

The chain joins TRBV5-1 to TRBJ1-4; no firm D call. In germline, CDR1 is SGHRS, CDR2 YFSETQ. V was shortened by 0 bases and J by 4 bases, with 7 bases between the two germline ends. This CDR3 has 14 amino acids. The CDR3 sequence is CASSLGDFNEKLFF. CDR3 nucleotides: TGCGCCAGCAGCTTGGGAGATTTTAATGAAAAACTGTTTTTT. Using reference TRBV5-1 and TRBJ1-4 for the parts outside the CDR3, the full variable domain is KAGVTQTPRYLIKTRGQQVTLSCSPISGHRSVSWYQQTPGQGLQFLFEYFSETQRNKGNFPGRFSGRQFSNSRSEMNVSTLELGDSALYLCASSLGDFNEKLFFGSGTQLSVL.

The rearrangement links TRBV30 to TRBJ2-7, with D tentatively TRBD2 (5 bases). The CDR3 is 12 amino acids. V gave up 3 bases and J gave up 4 bases, with 10 bases separating them. Germline loops: CDR1 GTSNPN, CDR2 SVGIG (reference sequence). The CDR3 reads CAWSRGEYEQYF. The CDR3 DNA follows: TGTGCCTGGAGCCGGGGTGAATACGAGCAGTACTTC.

A few counts support this clone. V gene TRBV4-1 combines with J gene TRBJ1-2, with TRBD1 matching over 7 bases. V lost 2 bases to trimming and J lost 4 bases; unmatched junction nucleotides: 7. CDR3 length: 15 residues. CDR1 and CDR2 from the germline V gene are MGHRA and YSYEKL. CDR3 sequence (DNA): TGCGCCAGCAGCCAACCGACAGGGTCGGGCTATGGCTACACCTTC. Its protein is CASSQPTGSGYGYTF.

V is TRBV28 and J is TRBJ1-2; TRBD1 matches at 9 bases. The CDR3 spans 15 residues. Germline CDR1 MDHEN, CDR2 SYDVKM. The V segment lost 6 bases and the J segment 2 bases; nucleotides outside the gene matches: 7. CDR3 sequence reads: CASSNRGLGNYGYTF. DNA for the CDR3: TGTGCCAGCAGCAACAGGGGGCTCGGAAACTATGGCTACACCTTC.

V and J are TRBV6-5 and TRBJ1-2; the D gene is possibly TRBD1 (5 bases). The CDR3 consists of 14 residues. The germline CDR1 and CDR2 sequences are MNHEY and SVGAGI. The V end was cut by 6 bases, the J end by 3 bases, with 14 bases between. CDR3 sequence (DNA): TGTGCCAGCAGACCCCATCGGGGGTACTATGGCTACACCTTC. It translates to CASRPHRGYYGYTF.

The rearrangement links TRBV6-5 to TRBJ2-7; no firm D call. Trimming took 2 bases from V and 0 from J, leaving 8 bases between them. This CDR3 is built from 14 residues. Germline loops: CDR1 MNHEY, CDR2 SVGAGI. The CDR3 DNA follows: TGTGCCAGCAGTTACGAGGAGAGCTCCTACGAGCAGTACTTC. Translated: CASSYEESSYEQYF.